A selection of T cell receptor beta chains follows, all from one sample in a study of early T cells in non-severe SARS-CoV-2 infection. A single record per CDR3 protein comes from TCRdb applying MiXCR to the 5' RACE reads. The table lists tens of thousands of distinct CDR3 sequences, less than 15% of them singletons. The sample taken for sequencing was whole blood. Receptors were obtained from an adult who was a healthcare worker with PCR-confirmed SARS-CoV-2 infection or an uninfected control (not recorded which). CDR3s include the opening cysteine and the closing phenylalanine or tryptophan. Each record gives: V gene, J gene, clone size, D gene, CDR3 DNA, CDR3 protein. A D gene is named only where the DNA matches it firmly. Some rows mark clone size as missing; the rest say once, few, many or name a class of expanded clone.

v_gene: TRBV7-2; j_gene: TRBJ2-2; abundance: few; d_gene: TRBD1; CDR3nt: TGTGCCAGCAGCTCAACGACAGGGACCGGGGAGCTGTTTTTT; CDR3aa: CASSSTTGTGELFF
v_gene: TRBV7-8; j_gene: TRBJ2-7; abundance: NA; d_gene: TRBD1; CDR3nt: TGTGCCAGCAGCTTTCTCTCGGGACAGGGACCCTTGGAGCAGTACTTC; CDR3aa: CASSFLSGQGPLEQYF
v_gene: TRBV27; j_gene: TRBJ1-3; abundance: NA; d_gene: TRBD1; CDR3nt: TGTGCCAGCAGTCCCGAGGGACAGGGGGCGAGAGCTGGAAACACCATATATTTT; CDR3aa: CASSPEGQGARAGNTIYF
v_gene: TRBV20-1; j_gene: TRBJ2-1; abundance: NA; d_gene: NA; CDR3nt: TGCAGTGCCAAAGGGGAAGCGGATGAGCAGTTCTTC; CDR3aa: CSAKGEADEQFF
v_gene: TRBV7-6; j_gene: TRBJ2-3; abundance: many; d_gene: TRBD1; CDR3nt: TGTGCCAGCAGCCCGAGGACAGGGGCCACAGATACGCAGTATTTT; CDR3aa: CASSPRTGATDTQYF
v_gene: TRBV27; j_gene: TRBJ2-7; abundance: NA; d_gene: NA; CDR3nt: TGTGCCAGCAGTAAGCAACTAGGGTTTGGGGGAACCTACGAGCAGTACTTC; CDR3aa: CASSKQLGFGGTYEQYF
v_gene: TRBV21-1; j_gene: TRBJ2-1; abundance: NA; d_gene: NA; CDR3nt: TGTGCCAGCAGCCCGCGGACTAGCGGACTTTTTTACAATGAGCAGTTCTTC; CDR3aa: CASSPRTSGLFYNEQFF
v_gene: TRBV10-2; j_gene: TRBJ1-6; abundance: few; d_gene: NA; CDR3nt: TGCGCCAGCTCCACACTTGACAGGCCAGAGAACTATAATTCACCCCTCCACTTT; CDR3aa: CASSTLDRPENYNSPLHF
v_gene: TRBV29-1; j_gene: TRBJ1-4; abundance: few; d_gene: NA; CDR3nt: TGCAGCGCAGTGGATGCAACTAATGAAAAACTGTTTTTT; CDR3aa: CSAVDATNEKLFF
v_gene: TRBV5-6; j_gene: TRBJ2-3; abundance: NA; d_gene: NA; CDR3nt: TGTGCCAGCAGCTTCGAGACGTTAGTTACAGATACGCAGTATTTT; CDR3aa: CASSFETLVTDTQYF
v_gene: TRBV7-9; j_gene: TRBJ2-3; abundance: few; d_gene: NA; CDR3nt: TGTGCCAGCAGCTTTCCTGGAGATACGCAGTATTTT; CDR3aa: CASSFPGDTQYF
v_gene: TRBV21-1; j_gene: TRBJ2-3; abundance: NA; d_gene: NA; CDR3nt: TGTGCCAGCATTAACAGGGGACTAGCGGGAGGGCCCACAGATACGCAGTATTTT; CDR3aa: CASINRGLAGGPTDTQYF
v_gene: TRBV28; j_gene: TRBJ1-2; abundance: NA; d_gene: NA; CDR3nt: TGTGCCAGCAGCCACTCGGGCTACACCTTC; CDR3aa: CASSHSGYTF
v_gene: TRBV4-3; j_gene: TRBJ2-6; abundance: many; d_gene: NA; CDR3nt: TGCGCCAGCAGCCAATTCGGGACCGTAGTCTCTGGGGCCAACGTCCTGACTTTC; CDR3aa: CASSQFGTVVSGANVLTF
v_gene: TRBV6-6; j_gene: TRBJ2-1; abundance: few; d_gene: TRBD2; CDR3nt: TGTGCCAGCAGTTACCCAGAGCGGGACGGGCAGTTCTTC; CDR3aa: CASSYPERDGQFF
v_gene: TRBV6-2/TRBV6-3; j_gene: TRBJ2-1; abundance: NA; d_gene: TRBD2; CDR3nt: TGTGCCAGCAGTTACGCCCGGACTAGGGGCGGCAATGAGCAGTTCTTC; CDR3aa: CASSYARTRGGNEQFF
v_gene: TRBV4-1; j_gene: TRBJ1-1; abundance: many; d_gene: NA; CDR3nt: TGCGCCAGCAGCCATCAAGACACCCCCGCAACCTTT; CDR3aa: CASSHQDTPATF
v_gene: TRBV5-1; j_gene: TRBJ2-3; abundance: NA; d_gene: NA; CDR3nt: TGCGCCAGCAGCTTGGCGTCTAGCGCAGATACGCAGTATTTT; CDR3aa: CASSLASSADTQYF
v_gene: TRBV4-2; j_gene: TRBJ1-3; abundance: NA; d_gene: TRBD1; CDR3nt: TGTGCCAGCAGGAGGGACAGGTTCTCTGGAAACACCATATATTTT; CDR3aa: CASRRDRFSGNTIYF
v_gene: TRBV11-2; j_gene: TRBJ2-4; abundance: few; d_gene: TRBD1; CDR3nt: TGTGCCAGCAGCTCCCGGACAGGGTCAGGAGTGTACATTCAGTACTTC; CDR3aa: CASSSRTGSGVYIQYF
v_gene: TRBV6-5; j_gene: TRBJ2-5; abundance: few; d_gene: NA; CDR3nt: TGTGCCAGCAGACCACGACGTCGGTACCAAGAGACCCAGTACTTC; CDR3aa: CASRPRRRYQETQYF
v_gene: TRBV6-5; j_gene: TRBJ1-6; abundance: NA; d_gene: NA; CDR3nt: TGTGCCAGCAGTTATTATTGGGACGGGAATTCACCCCTCCACTTT; CDR3aa: CASSYYWDGNSPLHF
v_gene: TRBV7-8; j_gene: TRBJ2-1; abundance: many; d_gene: TRBD2; CDR3nt: TGTGCCAGCAGGCCGGTAGGCCTAGCGGGTTGGGATGAGCAGTTCTTC; CDR3aa: CASRPVGLAGWDEQFF
v_gene: TRBV9; j_gene: TRBJ2-2; abundance: many; d_gene: NA; CDR3nt: TGTGCCAGCAGCGGGGCCGATTTCACCGGGGAGCTGTTTTTT; CDR3aa: CASSGADFTGELFF
v_gene: TRBV6-2/TRBV6-3; j_gene: TRBJ1-6; abundance: NA; d_gene: NA; CDR3nt: TGTGCCAGCAGTGACAGGCTACATTCAGCCCTCCACTTT; CDR3aa: CASSDRLHSALHF
v_gene: TRBV6-1; j_gene: TRBJ2-7; abundance: many; d_gene: TRBD2; CDR3nt: TGTGCCAGCAGTGAATACAGCCTTAGCGGGAGGACTATCTACGAGCAGTACTTC; CDR3aa: CASSEYSLSGRTIYEQYF
v_gene: TRBV7-2; j_gene: TRBJ1-2; abundance: few; d_gene: TRBD1; CDR3nt: TGTGCCAGCAGCTTAGGGGGACAGGTCTATGGCTACACCTTC; CDR3aa: CASSLGGQVYGYTF
v_gene: TRBV11-2; j_gene: TRBJ2-2; abundance: many; d_gene: NA; CDR3nt: TGTGCCAGCAGCTTAGGGGTCGCGAACACCGGGGAGCTGTTTTTT; CDR3aa: CASSLGVANTGELFF
v_gene: TRBV5-4; j_gene: TRBJ1-3; abundance: NA; d_gene: NA; CDR3nt: TGTGCCAGCAGCTTCGCGGCGGCTGGAAACACCATATATTTT; CDR3aa: CASSFAAAGNTIYF